This T cell receptor (beta chain) was captured by sequencing in a study of radiotherapy plus CTLA-4 blockade in lung cancer. Study context: Objective responses emerged in around 19% of patients, and roughly 28% attained disease control. Whole-study findings and limits: Subsequent to radiotherapy plus ipilimumab, tumor-derived TCR clones underwent expansion in blood.

Patients with chemo-refractory metastatic non-small-cell lung cancer received focal radiation plus CTLA-4 blockade with ipilimumab. Comment on this clone: Antigen: not known.

Assay: immunoSEQ multiplex PCR; the TCRdb copy retains only in-frame clones and omits some. The sample has approximately 57,000 clones, almost 85% seen once; the top ten hold 6.1%. V was trimmed by 7 bases and J by 4 bases, leaving 8 bases between them. The CDR3 totals 13 residues. Germline V lookup: CDR1 LNHDA, CDR2 SQIVND (reference sequence). This TCR was sampled from a human donor with non-small cell lung cancer whose response to radiotherapy plus ipilimumab could not be evaluated. Sequenced material: peripheral blood, taken from a patient treated with radiotherapy plus ipilimumab. The gene calls are TRBV19 and TRBJ2-6; the D is unclear. Written as DNA, the CDR3 is TGTGCCAGTACTCCCGTGGGGGCCAACGTCCTGACTTTC. Its translation: CASTPVGANVLTF.